The clone carrying this T cell receptor (beta chain) appeared a few times. The data stem from a study of early T cells in non-severe SARS-CoV-2 infection. The CDR3 is 13 amino acids. Germline assignment: CDR1 SQVTM and CDR2 ANQGSEA. With V trimmed by 8 bases and J by 9 bases, 11 bases remained unmatched. TCRdb redid the calling of the 5' RACE reads with MiXCR, one entry per CDR3 protein. The table includes 90,000 to 120,000 distinct CDR3 sequences, about 12% detected once. Sequenced input: whole blood. The source of this sequence is an adult who was a healthcare worker with PCR-confirmed SARS-CoV-2 infection or an uninfected control (not recorded which). This sequence joins TRBV29-1 and TRBJ2-1, with TRBD1 matching over 9 bases. The CDR3 DNA reads TGCAGCCTGTGGGACAGGGTTTATGGTGAGCAGTTCTTC. This translates into CSLWDRVYGEQFF.